This entry is about one T cell receptor (beta chain). The antigen is unknown. TCRdb recomputed calls from the reads with MiXCR, one row per CDR3 protein. The data show 160,000 or so distinct CDR3 sequences, less than 25% seen once. This sample was taken from a study of T cell repertoires in cytomegalovirus infection. The sample in question was CD8+ T cells from cultured PBMCs, obtained from culture after CMV antigen stimulation. The sequence derives from a human donor in good health (CMV status not recorded). Some clones in this sample may be carry-over from other donors' samples.

CDR3 amino acids: CASSLETGDNEQFF. CDR3 nucleotides: TGTGCCAGCAGTTTAGAGACAGGAGACAATGAGCAGTTCTTC. The V call is TRBV28, the J call TRBJ2-1; D perhaps matches TRBD1 (6 bases). Trimming took off 2 bases at V and 5 bases at J, with 10 bases between the two ends. The germline V gene encodes CDR1 MDHEN and CDR2 SYDVKM. The CDR3 is 14 residues long.